This record concerns one TCR beta chain sequence. Antigen: not known. J was trimmed by 1 base and V by 3 bases; bases with no gene match: 8. The CDR3 spans 16 residues. Germline-derived CDR1 and CDR2 are SGHNT and YYREEE (reference sequence). Clones were read by immunoSEQ multiplex PCR, and TCRdb kept only the in-frame ones, dropping some. Among about 2 million clones, roughly 94% were seen once, and the ten largest hold roughly 0.13%. The data were taken from a study of shared clonotypes between healthy human individuals. Points from the study as a whole: Naive subsets usually exceeded memory subsets in estimated richness. The diversity represented, both genetic and in exposure history, was limited by few donors.

The sample comprised naive CD4+ T cells sorted from blood. Subset defined: CD45RA+ positively selected. The J gene is TRBJ2-3, the V gene TRBV5-4, with TRBD2 matching over 7 bases. The sequence came from a man aged 18 to 35 in good health. The CDR3 loop is CASSSAGRRGTDTQYF. The CDR3 nucleotides read TGTGCCAGCAGCTCCGCCGGGAGGCGGGGCACAGATACGCAGTATTTT.